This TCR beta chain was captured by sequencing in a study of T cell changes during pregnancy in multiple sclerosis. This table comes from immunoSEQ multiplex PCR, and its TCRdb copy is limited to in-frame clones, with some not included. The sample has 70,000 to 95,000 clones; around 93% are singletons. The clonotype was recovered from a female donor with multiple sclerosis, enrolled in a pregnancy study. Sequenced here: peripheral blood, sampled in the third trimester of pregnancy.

CDR3: CSAGLANEQFF. Written as DNA, the CDR3 is TGCAGCGCGGGACTAGCCAATGAGCAGTTCTTC. This chain joins TRBV29-1 and TRBJ2-1, with TRBD2 identical over 9 bases. This CDR3 is 11 amino acids long. With V trimmed by 7 bases and J by 6 bases, 1 base remained unmatched. CDR1 and CDR2 (germline): SQVTM, ANQGSEA.